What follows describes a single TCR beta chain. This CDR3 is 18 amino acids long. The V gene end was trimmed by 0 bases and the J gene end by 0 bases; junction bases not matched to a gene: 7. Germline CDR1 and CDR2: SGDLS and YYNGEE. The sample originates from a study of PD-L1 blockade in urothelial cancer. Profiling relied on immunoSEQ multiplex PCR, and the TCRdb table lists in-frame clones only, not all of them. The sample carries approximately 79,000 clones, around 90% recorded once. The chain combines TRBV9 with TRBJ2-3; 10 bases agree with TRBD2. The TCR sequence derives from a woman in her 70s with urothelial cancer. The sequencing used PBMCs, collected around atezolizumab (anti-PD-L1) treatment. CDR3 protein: CASSVGRLAGHSTDTQYF. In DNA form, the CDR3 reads TGTGCCAGCAGCGTAGGTCGACTAGCGGGCCATAGCACAGATACGCAGTATTTT.